A single TCR beta chain is shown here with its context. Germline values: CDR1 SGHTA, CDR2 FQGNSA. Trimming cost V 5 bases and J 2 bases; bases outside gene matches: 13. The CDR3 is made up of 19 amino acids. This sample stems from a study of blood T cell repertoires in COVID-19. Study-level background: The study drew acute and convalescent COVID-19 samples from the United States, Italy and Spain. Nucleic acid was either cDNA or gDNA, and it came from T cells, B-cell-depleted T cells, or PBMCs.

Per the authors' pipeline: Estimation of nucleated cell counts was performed using reference gene primer amplification. Using immunoSEQ multiplex PCR, the repertoire was profiled, and TCRdb retains in-frame clones only, with some absent. V and J calls and clone size follow that table, whereas D and trimming were derived from the DNA. The table includes approximately 290,000 clones, around 85% detected once. The TCR sequence derives from a human donor with COVID-19, enrolled during active disease. The donor label of this sample is uncertain. Sequenced input: peripheral blood. The chain is built from TRBV7-2 and TRBJ2-6, with 9 positions matching TRBD2. CDR3: CASSARSSGIRAGANVLTF. The CDR3, as DNA: TGTGCCAGCAGCGCCCGATCTAGCGGGATAAGGGCTGGGGCCAACGTCCTGACTTTC.